Sequencing of this TCR beta chain was carried out in a study of blood T cells in healthy people across ages. General study points: Donors of long life had a larger count of naive CD4+ cells and greater diversity than aged donors.

With a J-beta primer mix and a sample-barcoded 5' primer, a second PCR ran 7 to 11 cycles. TCRdb recomputed calls from the 5' RACE reads with MiXCR, one row per CDR3 protein. The table lists 890,000 or so distinct CDR3 sequences, approximately 67% of them singletons, with about a quarter in the top ten. This CDR3 is built from 12 residues. Looked up from germline, CDR1 is MNHNS and CDR2 is SASEGT. A word on this clonotype: Its antigen is unidentified. Sequence at one end of the junction differs from germline and may be a read error.

The chain joins TRBV6-1 to TRBJ2-1; a weak D match, TRBD2 (5 bases). Sequencing used blood. The source of this sequence is a man younger than 45 in good health. CDR3 bases: TGTGACAGCAGTGAAGGAGGATACGAGCAGTTCTTC. This gives the protein CDSSEGGYEQFF.